What follows are 16 T cell receptor beta chains derived from one specimen sequenced in a study of cytomegalovirus exposure and HLA in healthy donors. Researchers ran the PCR with 60 Vbeta and 13 Jbeta primers. The protocol was immunoSEQ multiplex PCR, while the TCRdb copy is restricted to in-frame clones and leaves out a portion. The sample yields over 120,000 clones, approximately 82% seen once. What was sequenced was PBMCs. The receptors stem from a young man in good health and CMV-seropositive.

The V gene is TRBV13, the J gene TRBJ2-5, with 12 bases identical to TRBD2. The J call may be faulty, since TRBJ2-7 better matches the DNA end. Germline V gene lookup returns CDR1 PRHDT and CDR2 FYEKMQ (reference sequence). The CDR3 spans 15 residues. The CDR3 nucleotides are TGTGCCAGCAGCCCCCTGACTAGCGGGAGCTACGAGCAGTACTTC. It is translated as CASSPLTSGSYEQYF.

The CDR3 DNA sequence: TGTGCCAGCGTTTCAGTTCTACGTCGGGGGAATGAAAAACTGTTTTTT. This sequence encodes CASVSVLRRGNEKLFF. This chain connects TRBV28 to TRBJ1-4, with D tentatively TRBD1 (5 bases). Germline V gene lookup returns CDR1 MDHEN and CDR2 SYDVKM. CDR3 length: 16 amino acids. Trimming cost V 8 bases and J 5 bases, with 21 bases left between them. The full variable domain, its missing parts supplied by reference TRBV28 and TRBJ1-4, is DVKVTQSSRYLVKRTGEKVFLECVQDMDHENMFWYRQDPGLGLRLIYFSYDVKMKEKGDIPEGYSVSREKKERFSLILESASTNQTSMYLCASVSVLRRGNEKLFFGSGTQLSVL.

V is TRBV7-2 and J is TRBJ2-1, with 8 bases matching TRBD2. The J segment lost 7 bases and the V segment lost 1 base, leaving 6 bases of the junction unmatched. The CDR3 is 15 residues long. Per the germline V gene, CDR1 is SGHTA and CDR2 is FQGNSA. The chain's CDR3 is CASSLVVSGGNEQFF. CDR3 coding DNA: TGTGCCAGCAGCTTAGTAGTTTCGGGAGGGAATGAGCAGTTCTTC.

This chain uses TRBV4-1 with TRBJ2-7, with 9 bases identical to TRBD1. The CDR3 is 15 residues long. Trimming took 4 bases from V and 6 from J; bases not matched to a gene: 10. Germline loops: CDR1 MGHRA, CDR2 YSYEKL. CDR3 residues: CASSRQTDRGSEQYF. CDR3 nucleotide sequence: TGCGCCAGCAGCCGTCAAACGGACAGGGGATCCGAGCAGTACTTC.

The J gene is TRBJ2-7, the V gene TRBV27; 10 bases agree with TRBD2. Germline V CDR1 and CDR2: MNHEY, SMNVEV (reference sequence). CDR3 length: 14 amino acids. V lost 5 bases and J lost 3; bases outside the gene matches: 4. This CDR3 is CASSNPSGGYEQYF. In DNA form, the CDR3 reads TGTGCCAGCAGTAACCCTAGCGGGGGCTACGAGCAGTACTTC.

The chain recombines TRBV6-1 with TRBJ1-6; D is unresolved. The V end was cut by 1 base, the J end by 10 bases, with 14 bases between. This CDR3 contains 15 residues. CDR1 is MNHNS and CDR2 is SASEGT in the germline V gene. CDR3 nucleotides: TGTGCCAGCAGTGAAGGAGGTCATTTTGGGTCACCCCTCCACTTT. This translates into CASSEGGHFGSPLHF.

The table lists this clone with a few counts. The chain recombines TRBV5-5 with TRBJ1-2, with 12 bases matching TRBD1. The germline V gene has CDR1 SGHKS and CDR2 YYEKEE (reference sequence). The CDR3 extends over 15 amino acids. Trimming at V came to 3 bases and at J to 8 bases, leaving 8 bases not matched to a gene. CDR3 DNA: TGTGCCAGCAGCTCCCCGGGACAGGGGGCGGGCGGCTACACCTTC. Amino acid sequence: CASSSPGQGAGGYTF.

The CDR3 nucleotides are TGTGCCAGCAGCCCCGCGGGGGGAGGGGCTAGGAAAGAGACCCAGTACTTC. Residues: CASSPAGGGARKETQYF. The chain recombines TRBV2 with TRBJ2-5; TRBD2 matches at 8 bases. In germline, CDR1 is SNHLY, CDR2 FYNNEI. J lost 3 bases, V lost 6 bases, and 15 bases had no gene match. This CDR3 region has 17 residues.

This clone was seen more than once but under ten times. The chain carries TRBV5-4 and TRBJ2-1; tentative D call: TRBD1 (5 bases). CDR3 length: 14 residues. Per germline, CDR1 SGHNT and CDR2 YYREEE (reference sequence). Trimming removed 3 bases at V and 5 bases at J, with 12 bases between. The DNA for the CDR3 is TGTGCCAGCAGCTCACCGACAGTCGACAATGAGCAGTTCTTC. Encoded protein: CASSSPTVDNEQFF.

This rearrangement joins TRBV6-1 to TRBJ2-2, with D tentatively TRBD1 (5 bases). The length of the CDR3 is 16 residues. V lost 0 bases and J 0 bases, leaving 8 bases between the germline ends. Looked up from germline, CDR1 is MNHNS and CDR2 is SASEGT. The CDR3 loop is CASSEAPGSNTGELFF. The CDR3 DNA is TGTGCCAGCAGTGAAGCGCCAGGGTCGAACACCGGGGAGCTGTTTTTT.

The V and J genes are TRBV19 and TRBJ2-1; 8 nucleotides align to TRBD1. With V trimmed by 2 bases and J by 7 bases, 4 bases remained unmatched. The germline gives CDR1 LNHDA, CDR2 SQIVND (reference sequence). CDR3 length equals 14 residues. For the CDR3, the DNA is TGTGCCAGTAGTATACAGGGGGCGGGAAATGAGCAGTTCTTC. This sequence encodes CASSIQGAGNEQFF.

The J gene is TRBJ2-3, the V gene TRBV7-9; D is possibly TRBD2 (5 bases). V dropped 5 bases and J dropped 0 bases, with 15 bases sitting between them. The CDR3 runs 16 residues. Germline V gives CDR1 SEHNR, CDR2 FQNEAQ (reference sequence). This chain's CDR3 is CASSHGERQSTDTQYF. CDR3 nucleotides: TGTGCCAGCAGCCACGGAGAGCGGCAGAGCACAGATACGCAGTATTTT.

V and J are TRBV15 and TRBJ2-5; 9 positions match TRBD1. The DNA end favors TRBJ2-7, so the J call may be wrong. Germline V gene sequence: CDR1 LNHNV, CDR2 YYDKDF (reference sequence). CDR3 size: 14 residues. In DNA form, the CDR3 reads TGTGCCACCAGCAGGGGACAGGGTTTGAACGAGCAGTACTTC. Encoded protein: CATSRGQGLNEQYF.

In this sample, this clone turned up a few times. This chain joins TRBV6-4 and TRBJ1-1, with a possible D match to TRBD1 (5 bases). V was pared by 6 bases and J by 2 bases, with 16 bases between. Germline assignment: CDR1 MRHNA and CDR2 SNTAGT. The CDR3 spans 15 residues. CDR3 region: CASRTVVTANTEAFF. CDR3 nucleotides: TGTGCCAGCAGAACCGTGGTGACAGCTAACACTGAAGCTTTCTTT.

The rearrangement links TRBV18 to TRBJ1-3, with TRBD1 matching 8 bases. V lost 4 bases to trimming and J lost 1 base; unmatched junction nucleotides: 6. This CDR3 is built from 16 residues. Germline V CDR1 and CDR2: KGHSH, LQKENI. The CDR3 sequence: CASSQDRVLSGNTIYF. CDR3 bases: TGTGCCAGCTCACAGGACAGGGTGCTTTCTGGAAACACCATATATTTT.

The gene calls are TRBV5-6 and TRBJ1-6, with unresolved D. V was trimmed by 4 bases and J by 5 bases, leaving 13 bases between them. The CDR3 sequence is 15 residues long. Germline CDR1 SGHDT, CDR2 YYEEEE. Here the CDR3 DNA reads TGTGCCAGCAGCCTGCAGAGGTTGAATAATTCACCCCTCCACTTT. This sequence encodes CASSLQRLNNSPLHF. Filled out from reference TRBV5-6 and TRBJ1-6, the complete variable domain reads DAGVTQSPTHLIKTRGQQVTLRCSPKSGHDTVSWYQQALGQGPQFIFQYYEEEERQRGNFPDRFSGHQFPNYSSELNVNALLLGDSALYLCASSLQRLNNSPLHFGNGTRLTVT.